Shown below are 4 T cell receptor beta chains from a single sample sequenced in a study of T cells expressing NK-cell markers. TCRdb re-called the 5' RACE reads and shows each CDR3 protein once, DNA omitted. Recorded for this sample: over 150,000 distinct CDR3 sequences. The sample taken for sequencing was blood T cells: a sorted CD56 or NKG2C T cell subset, CD4+ or CD8+ T cells, or bulk PBMC T cells (not recorded which). The origin of the receptors is a man aged 18-70 years in good health.

This sequence joins TRBV7-8 and TRBJ2-7; the TCRdb call, TRBD1, lacks DNA for checking. Germline V lookup: CDR1 SGHVS, CDR2 FQNEAQ. The CDR3 runs to 15 residues. CDR3 in amino acids: CASRAGGQDTYEQYF.

The CDR3 reads CASSWERAGGRDEQFF. The rearrangement uses TRBV5-6 and TRBJ2-1; as DNA is missing, the TRBD2 call by TCRdb cannot be tested. CDR1 and CDR2 (germline): SGHDT, YYEEEE. This CDR3 region has 16 residues.

CDR3: CASRIAEVYTDTQYF. The chain uses TRBV28 and TRBJ2-3; the TCRdb call, TRBD2, lacks DNA for checking. CDR3 length equals 15 residues. Per germline, CDR1 MDHEN and CDR2 SYDVKM.

The chain uses TRBV12-3 or TRBV12-4 and TRBJ2-2; TCRdb proposes TRBD1, but this gene call is untestable without DNA. There are 18 residues in the CDR3. This CDR3 reads CASSLGGLHSLTTGELFF.